This T cell receptor beta chain was sequenced in a study of blood T cell repertoires in COVID-19. Study overall: The United States, Italy and Spain supplied acute and convalescent COVID-19 samples.

The germline gives CDR1 SGHRS, CDR2 YFSETQ. After removal of 3 bases from V and 3 bases from J, the junction contained 4 bases not matched to a gene. There are 15 residues in the CDR3. In the original processing: From reference gene primer amplification, estimates of nucleated cell counts were derived. Repertoires were generated with immunoSEQ multiplex PCR, while TCRdb's copy carries only in-frame clones and drops some. V, J and clone size are those of that table, while D and trimming were read from the DNA. The sample has under 150,000 clones; roughly 90% are singletons. This TCR came from a man between 45 and 60 years old with acute or convalescent COVID-19. This chain joins TRBV5-1 and TRBJ2-2; TRBD1 matches at 8 bases. The specimen sequenced was peripheral blood. The CDR3 DNA reads TGCGCCAGCAGCTGGGGACAGGCGGACACCGGGGAGCTGTTTTTT. It codes for CASSWGQADTGELFF.